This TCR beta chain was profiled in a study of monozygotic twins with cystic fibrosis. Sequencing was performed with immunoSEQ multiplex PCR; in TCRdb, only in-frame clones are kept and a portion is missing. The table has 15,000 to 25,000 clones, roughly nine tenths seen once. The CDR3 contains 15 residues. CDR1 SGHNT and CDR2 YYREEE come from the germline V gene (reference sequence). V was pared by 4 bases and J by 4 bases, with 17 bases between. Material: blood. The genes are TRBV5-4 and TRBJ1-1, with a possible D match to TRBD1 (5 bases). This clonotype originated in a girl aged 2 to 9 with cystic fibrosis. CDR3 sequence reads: CASSQAVDTGTEAFF. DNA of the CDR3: TGTGCCAGCAGCCAGGCGGTGGACACCGGCACTGAAGCTTTCTTT. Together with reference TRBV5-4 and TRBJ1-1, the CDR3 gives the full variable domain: ETGVTQSPTHLIKTRGQQVTLRCSSQSGHNTVSWYQQALGQGPQFIFQYYREEENGRGNFPPRFSGLQFPNYSSELNVNALELDDSALYLCASSQAVDTGTEAFFGQGTRLTVV.